This is a list of T cell receptor beta chains from one sample in a study of blood T cell repertoires in COVID-19. TCRdb's table, derived via immunoSEQ multiplex PCR, lists solely in-frame clones and lacks some. Altogether roughly 150,000 clones are present, around 87% being singletons, with the ten largest covering more than 5%. Sequencing input: peripheral blood. The source is a human donor in a cohort sampled during active COVID-19. Each CDR3 is given with its conserved first and last residue. Fields, in order: D gene, V gene, J gene, clone size, CDR3 protein, CDR3 DNA. A D gene is named only where the DNA matches it firmly. Some rows have no size entry. The others give once, few or many, or a class for an expanded clone.

-	TRBV27	TRBJ2-1	-	CASSPMSWRAGEQFF	TGTGCCAGCAGTCCCATGTCTTGGAGGGCGGGGGAGCAGTTCTTC
-	TRBV28	TRBJ2-4	few	CASSQPQVVAKNIQYF	TGTGCCAGCAGTCAACCACAGGTGGTAGCCAAAAACATTCAGTACTTC
-	TRBV7-3	TRBJ1-1	-	CASSATMNTEAFF	TGTGCCAGCAGCGCCACTATGAACACTGAAGCTTTCTTT
TRBD1	TRBV7-9	TRBJ1-2	-	CASSLVGQGYYGYTF	TGTGCCAGCAGCTTAGTGGGACAGGGGTACTATGGCTACACCTTC
-	TRBV6-5	TRBJ1-3	-	CASSSRGKSGNTIYF	TGTGCCAGCAGTTCCAGGGGAAAGTCTGGAAACACCATATATTTT
TRBD2	TRBV9	TRBJ2-7	-	CASSPRGELTTYEQYF	TGTGCCAGCAGCCCCCGGGGGGAGCTTACCACCTACGAGCAGTACTTC
TRBD1	TRBV19	TRBJ2-4	-	CASSVTGGKGIQYF	TGTGCCAGTAGTGTGACAGGGGGCAAGGGCATTCAGTACTTC
-	TRBV20-1	TRBJ2-7	-	CSARGQQEQYF	TGCAGTGCTAGGGGTCAACAGGAGCAGTACTTC
-	TRBV27	TRBJ1-4	-	CASSLSQGLTNEKLFF	TGTGCCAGCAGTTTATCTCAGGGATTAACTAATGAAAAACTGTTTTTT
-	TRBV4-2	TRBJ2-7	-	CASSQDNRYEQYF	TGTGCCAGCAGCCAAGATAACAGATACGAGCAGTACTTC
-	TRBV19	TRBJ1-3	-	CASSRGPEMAGNTIYF	TGTGCCAGTAGTCGAGGTCCTGAGATGGCTGGAAACACCATATATTTT
TRBD2	TRBV6-5	TRBJ2-1	few	CASSQLAGGQNEQFF	TGTGCCAGCAGCCAACTAGCGGGGGGGCAAAATGAGCAGTTCTTC
TRBD2	TRBV2	TRBJ2-7	once	CASSEVRAGGFYEQYF	TGTGCCAGCAGTGAAGTCCGAGCGGGGGGATTCTACGAGCAGTACTTC
-	TRBV18	TRBJ2-3	-	CASSPATPVDTQYF	TGTGCCAGCTCCCCCGCCACGCCGGTCGATACGCAGTATTTT
TRBD1	TRBV27	TRBJ1-2	-	CASSLTTGGAYGYTF	TGTGCCAGCAGTTTGACGACAGGGGGCGCGTATGGCTACACCTTC
-	TRBV12-3/TRBV12-4	TRBJ1-5	-	CASSTGSNQPQHF	TGTGCCAGCAGTACAGGGAGCAATCAGCCCCAGCATTTT
-	TRBV7-7	TRBJ2-7	-	CASSLYEGGRPEQYF	TGTGCTAGCAGCTTATATGAGGGGGGGCGCCCCGAGCAGTACTTC
-	TRBV9	TRBJ2-2	-	CASSVAGPHGGELFF	TGTGCCAGCAGCGTAGCTGGGCCACACGGCGGGGAGCTGTTTTTT
-	TRBV3-1/TRBV3-2	TRBJ1-6	-	CASSQDGGSSYNSPLHF	TGTGCCAGCAGCCAAGACGGGGGGAGCTCCTATAATTCACCCCTCCACTTT
TRBD1	TRBV29-1	TRBJ2-7	-	CSVADRVSVPRAYEQYF	TGCAGCGTAGCTGACAGGGTTTCGGTTCCAAGGGCCTACGAGCAGTACTTC
-	TRBV18	TRBJ1-5	-	CASSPRGSASNQPQHF	TGTGCCAGCTCACCACGAGGGTCAGCAAGCAATCAGCCCCAGCATTTT
-	TRBV7-9	TRBJ2-3	-	CASSRTGEDPTDTQYF	TGTGCCAGCAGCAGGACGGGGGAGGACCCAACAGATACGCAGTATTTT
-	TRBV6-5	TRBJ1-1	-	CASSYARGSAEAFF	TGTGCCAGCAGTTACGCCCGGGGGAGCGCTGAAGCTTTCTTT
-	TRBV19	TRBJ1-2	-	CASSIAGWKTF	TGTGCCAGTAGTATTGCAGGTTGGAAAACCTTC
-	TRBV3-1/TRBV3-2	TRBJ2-3	-	CASSQGGAAITDTQYF	TGTGCCAGCAGCCAAGGAGGAGCGGCCATCACAGATACGCAGTATTTT
-	TRBV2	TRBJ1-1	-	CASSEEKTGMNTEAFF	TGTGCCAGCAGTGAAGAGAAGACAGGTATGAACACTGAAGCTTTCTTT
-	TRBV5-6	TRBJ1-1	-	CASSSPGVETEAFF	TGTGCCAGCAGCTCCCCGGGGGTCGAAACTGAAGCTTTCTTT
TRBD2	TRBV4-2	TRBJ2-3	few	CASSPRTSGTDTQYF	TGTGCCAGCAGCCCCAGGACTAGCGGCACAGATACGCAGTATTTT
TRBD1	TRBV10-1	TRBJ2-7	-	CASTNRTGRSYEQYF	TGCGCCAGCACCAACCGGACAGGACGCTCCTACGAGCAGTACTTC
TRBD2	TRBV7-9	TRBJ2-1	-	CASSLGVGFRDYNNEQFF	TGTGCCAGCAGCTTAGGTGTGGGCTTTAGGGACTACAACAATGAGCAGTTCTTC
TRBD1	TRBV28	TRBJ1-1	-	CASRGQGFTEAFF	TGTGCCAGCAGGGGACAGGGGTTCACTGAAGCTTTCTTT
-	TRBV28	TRBJ1-1	-	CASSLSAGLQSEAFF	TGTGCCAGCAGTTTATCTGCAGGCCTCCAATCTGAAGCTTTCTTT
-	TRBV10-3	TRBJ2-7	-	CAISESASNIEQYF	TGTGCCATCAGTGAGTCGGCCTCCAATATAGAGCAGTACTTC
-	TRBV28	TRBJ1-1	-	CASSLTVVAVNTEAFF	TGTGCCAGCAGTTTGACGGTAGTCGCGGTGAACACTGAAGCTTTCTTT
-	TRBV28	TRBJ1-1	few	CASSSDKNTEAFF	TGTGCCAGCAGTTCTGACAAGAACACTGAAGCTTTCTTT
-	TRBV7-9	TRBJ1-2	-	CASSSGGDGYTF	TGTGCCAGCAGCTCGGGCGGGGATGGCTACACCTTC
-	TRBV30	TRBJ1-1	few	CAWSVLEVMNTEAFF	TGTGCCTGGAGTGTTTTGGAGGTCATGAACACTGAAGCTTTCTTT